The subject of this entry is one T cell receptor beta chain. What this receptor recognizes is not known. No per-base quality is available; no much larger clone lies one base away. Each donor gave one peripheral blood draw, averaging approximately 0.11 L, which was collected into heparinised tubes. Naive, central memory, regulatory and stem cell-like memory CD4+ T cells were sorted on a BD FACSAria II using a panel including CD45RO, CCR7, CD25, CD127, CD95 and CD27. Purity was above 95% for every sorted population. PBMCs were separated immediately by Lymphoprep density gradient centrifugation and were stained directly, without being cultured. Samples were stained and sorted in pairs, with one healthy donor and one patient per experiment, so that batch effects were minimized. CDR1 and CDR2, looked up from the germline V gene (reference sequence), are GTSNPN and SVGIG. The junction carries 21 bases between V and J, which are trimmed by 3 bases and 6 bases respectively. Spanning cysteine to phenylalanine, the CDR3 consists of 16 amino acids. Only the CDR3 portion is preserved as DNA: 48 bases, with reading frame beginning at the first base.

The data belong to a study of beta chain features in type 1 diabetes listed by TCRdb under 2018. For the study in its entirety: No differences in mean age, gender distribution, total cell number or subset yield were found between patients and healthy donors. A total of about 99,000,000 sorted cells were examined across all samples, and RNA yield correlated strongly with the number of cells per subset. The study compared the TCRB repertoires of sorted circulating CD4+ T cell subsets in recently diagnosed type 1 diabetes patients with those in matched healthy donors. Regulatory and stem cell-like memory subsets were isolated from only 8 patients and 8 healthy donors, whereas naive and central memory subsets came from all 28 donors.

Results the study describes overall, beyond this receptor: Shorter templates might be favored by PCR, yet because patient and control samples were amplified and corrected together, any such skew would affect both groups equally. Because cDNA was sequenced instead of genomic DNA, highly expressing activated cells could be over-represented, though the groups showed no difference in activation or CD3 levels. In all four CD4+ subsets, TCRB CDR3 length was moderately but significantly shorter in type 1 diabetes patients. Because the HLA sub-analyses included only small numbers of individuals, any influence of HLA type on TCRB rearrangement was left unresolved. Naive, central memory and regulatory TCRB repertoires appeared to be more similar among patients than among healthy donors. Fewer insertions and more nucleotide deletions at VDJ recombination sites were observed in patients with type 1 diabetes, implying thymic rearrangement abnormalities.

The entire isolated RNA was reverse transcribed using the High Capacity cDNA Reverse Transcription Kit, and thus expressed TCRB transcripts were sequenced. Deep immunoSEQ sequencing was performed on naive, central memory and regulatory T cell samples, with an average of approximately 4 million total reads per sample. Sorted cells were lysed in RLT buffer, and RNA was extracted using DNase-treated RNeasy Micro or Mini kits according to cell number. To prevent cross-contamination, each cell subset was processed individually, whereas patient and healthy donor samples were processed jointly. The immunoSEQ multiplex PCR was used to amplify TCRB sequences from cDNA, generating 87-bp fragments that spanned the CDR3 region. Amplicons were sequenced on the Illumina HiSeq platform. As for the authors' bioinformatics: Synthetic template baselines were used to correct PCR bias computationally, reads within Hamming distance 2 were collapsed together, and singletons that could not be merged were discarded. By aligning reads against IMGT, V, D and J genes, CDR3 length, and insertions or deletions at six rearrangement sites were assigned. Within each subset, clonotype counts were normalized to the number of sorted cells before true diversity and Gini coefficients were calculated with the tcR R package. The overlap coefficient, calculated on TCRB nucleotide sequences, was used to quantify repertoire sharing. The table comes from immuneACCESS by way of TCRdb, which keeps in-frame sequences with V and J called. Part of the clones is missing from these tables; in studies checked, under half for an unresolved V gene and the rest for unknown reasons. D and trimming were read from the DNA, whereas the V and J calls and clone size are those reported in that table. The sample table records 95,000 to 150,000 clones; over 15% of these occur just once. In total, the top ten clones hold over 2% of the sample.

The sample consisted of central memory CD4+ T cells from blood. The receptor's source is a man aged 25-40 years with type 1 diabetes. The V gene is TRBV30 and the J gene is TRBJ2-1, and TRBD1 may be the D gene, going by 8 matching bases. The nucleotide sequence reads as follows: TGTGCCTGGAGCGCCATTACAGGGGGGGCGGCCAATGAGCAGTTCTTC. Its protein is CAWSAITGGAANEQFF.